In its sample, the clone carrying this T cell receptor (beta chain) was seen a few times. This entry is derived from a study of blood T cells in healthy people across ages. A second PCR, run for about 7 to 11 cycles, used a sample-barcoded 5' primer plus a J-beta primer mix. MiXCR was run by TCRdb on the 5' RACE reads, yielding one entry per CDR3 protein. This sample has around 940,000 distinct CDR3 sequences, with just over 50% found just once. CDR3 length: 20 residues. CDR1 is SNHLY, CDR2 FYNNEI, per germline. Trimming removed 4 bases from V and 4 bases from J; junction bases left unmatched: 17. The chain joins TRBV2 to TRBJ2-3; TRBD2 matches at 13 bases. The material sequenced was blood. This receptor was obtained from a woman aged 60 to 75 in good health. CDR3 in amino acids: CASSVRTSGSMRNISDTQYF. The CDR3 DNA follows: TGTGCCAGCAGTGTCCGGACTAGCGGGAGTATGCGTAATATTTCAGATACGCAGTATTTT.